Listed below are T cell receptor beta chains from one sample, sequenced in a study of T-cell reconstitution after alpha-beta-depleted transplantation in children. MiXCR was run by TCRdb on the PCR reads, yielding one entry per CDR3 protein. The sample contains approximately 430,000 distinct CDR3 sequences, 15% to 20% of which appear only once. The material was PBMCs, mostly from graft donor cells, obtained 360 days after TCRalphabeta/CD19-depleted stem cell transplant. The receptors originated from a boy younger than two who had a stem cell transplant for Wiskott-Aldrich syndrome, so the T cells may come from the graft donor. Each CDR3 is given without its conserved first and last residue.

V	length	J	CDR3
TRBV29-1	14	TRBJ2-4	SVEAVVAPYKNIQY
TRBV4-2	14	TRBJ2-5	ASSQRTSGSDETQY
TRBV4-2	18	TRBJ2-5	ASSQEWVKLSGGFQETQY
TRBV20-1	12	TRBJ2-7	SAREYQGTYEQY
TRBV18	15	TRBJ1-6	ASSPKAGGSYNSPLH
TRBV23-1	12	TRBJ2-7	ASGTVDSSYEQY
TRBV12-3/TRBV12-4	12	TRBJ2-5	ASSSAMVGETQY
TRBV10-3	12	TRBJ2-7	AISGQGGPYEQY
TRBV10-3	10	TRBJ2-2	AIRGAIGELF
TRBV5-6	14	TRBJ2-7	ASKGGPGARGYEQY
TRBV3-1	12	TRBJ1-1	ASSTHAGRTEAF
TRBV5-1	14	TRBJ2-2	ASSSRQNRNTGELF
TRBV29-1	10	TRBJ2-7	SVGSAFYEQY
TRBV3-1	15	TRBJ2-2	ASSNPTRVGNTGELF
TRBV2	13	TRBJ2-3	ASSEFRSPTDTQY
TRBV27	13	TRBJ2-7	ASSLHRLAGSEQY
TRBV5-1	12	TRBJ2-3	ASSLVQGVDTQY
TRBV7-9	12	TRBJ1-1	ASSFLTLRAEAF
TRBV7-2	15	TRBJ2-3	ASSSWTSGSHTDTQY
TRBV6-1	14	TRBJ1-5	ASSEARGTSNQPQH
TRBV24-1	17	TRBJ2-3	ATSDLRDRSSRGTDTQY
TRBV7-9	15	TRBJ1-4	ASSWGVGRQFNEKLF
TRBV7-9	12	TRBJ2-7	ASSLKEGYYEQY
TRBV18	13	TRBJ1-5	ASSPPGTDNQPQH
TRBV7-9	13	TRBJ2-3	ASSLEGRATDTQY
TRBV6-2/TRBV6-3	14	TRBJ2-2	ASRRWGLAGAGELF
TRBV6-5	13	TRBJ2-3	ASSYQRQRADTQY
TRBV7-8	14	TRBJ2-7	ASSNGLAGGTYEQY
TRBV9	11	TRBJ1-1	ASSARPNTEAF
TRBV11-2	15	TRBJ2-3	ASSLRAGTSGTDTQY
TRBV21-1	14	TRBJ2-2	ASSNWGAGPTGELF
TRBV5-1	14	TRBJ2-4	ASSLAISLAKNIQY
TRBV13	14	TRBJ2-7	ASSLGDGGAVSEQY
TRBV11-2	10	TRBJ2-7	ASSLGGTSSY
TRBV6-5	11	TRBJ1-1	ASSYVDNTEAF
TRBV2	12	TRBJ2-3	ASSPTGATDTQY
TRBV12-3/TRBV12-4	11	TRBJ1-2	ASRLAGQGGYT
TRBV5-1	12	TRBJ1-5	ASSLGQAGQPQH
TRBV12-3/TRBV12-4	10	TRBJ2-5	ASSAGKETQY
TRBV3-1	13	TRBJ2-1	ACCQDSYRYNEQF
TRBV20-1	13	TRBJ2-6	SASPHKPGANVLT
TRBV12-3/TRBV12-4	14	TRBJ2-2	ASSLTGTGNTGELF
TRBV24-1	9	TRBJ1-2	ATSDLVGYT
TRBV30	13	TRBJ2-7	AWSVPGTGGYEQY
TRBV12-3/TRBV12-4	11	TRBJ2-3	ASSLGTSDTQY
TRBV5-1	14	TRBJ2-3	ASSPLGCGLRDTQY